This TCR beta chain stems from a study of cytomegalovirus exposure and HLA in healthy donors. General study points: Reportedly, cytomegalovirus status was diagnosed with high sensitivity and specificity. Later analysis associated a missense DCLRE1C variant with TCR beta V- and J-gene trimming.

A remark on this clone: As yet, its antigen is unknown.

Sampled while nominally healthy, donors likely had unrecorded immune exposures. PCR involved 60 Vbeta and 13 Jbeta primers. Libraries were prepared by immunoSEQ multiplex PCR; TCRdb keeps only in-frame clonotypes and omits some of them. Here the sample spans more than 90,000 clones, around 70% being singletons. This receptor was taken from a woman in her fifties or sixties in good health and CMV-seropositive. Material for sequencing was PBMCs.

The CDR3 reads CASQRTGGSYEQYF. The CDR3 bases are TGCGCCAGCCAGAGGACAGGGGGTTCCTACGAGCAGTACTTC. The chain employs TRBV5-1 and TRBJ2-7, with 10 bases identical to TRBD1. Germline CDR1 reads SGHRS; CDR2 reads YFSETQ. V lost 7 bases to trimming and J lost 1 base; unmatched junction nucleotides: 5. The CDR3 is 14 residues long.